Here is one T cell receptor beta chain with its context. Sequencing used immunoSEQ multiplex PCR; TCRdb keeps in-frame clones, though not all of them. The sample records 400,000 or so clones, about nine tenths being singletons. The data were taken from a study of Ad26.COV2.S vaccination and SARS-CoV-2 variants. On the study more broadly: Donor allocation was to the COV1001 Ad26.COV2.S trial arm.

Germline V CDR1 and CDR2: LNHDA, SQIVND (reference sequence). The CDR3 loop spans 15 amino acids. The V and J ends lost 3 bases and 2 bases respectively, with 11 bases between them. Treatment described: 19 received Ad26.COV2.S at low or high dose, single or two shots; five or six received placebo; per-sample allocation not given. Material that was analyzed had been drawn on day 63 after the first vaccine or placebo injection. This rearrangement joins TRBV19 to TRBJ2-1, with a possible D match to TRBD1 (6 bases). The sample here was peripheral blood, taken in a trial of Ad26.COV2.S vaccine versus placebo. This TCR came from a person aged 18-65 years who received the Ad26.COV2.S COVID-19 vaccine or a placebo. CDR3 loop: CASSIQGWAYNEQFF. For the CDR3, the DNA is TGTGCCAGTAGTATTCAGGGGTGGGCCTACAATGAGCAGTTCTTC. The full variable domain, in which reference TRBV19 and TRBJ2-1 provide the parts outside the CDR3, is DGGITQSPKYLFRKEGQNVTLSCEQNLNHDAMYWYRQDPGQGLRLIYYSQIVNDFQKGDIAEGYSVSREKKESFPLTVTSAQKNPTAFYLCASSIQGWAYNEQFFGPGTRLTVL.